Below, 5 T cell receptor beta chains from the same sample are listed, as sequenced in a study of OX40 agonist ivuxolimab in advanced cancers. TCRdb's copy holds only in-frame clones and misses some; the assay was immunoSEQ multiplex PCR. This sample has roughly 70,000 clones; less than 85% occur once, and the top ten carry roughly 4%. The sample was CD4+ or CD8+ T cells sorted from blood, taken in a trial of the OX40 agonist ivuxolimab. All receptors derive from an adult with an advanced solid tumor such as melanoma, head and neck, liver or kidney cancer.

V usage is TRBV2 and J usage is TRBJ2-2; D uncertain. This CDR3 region has 13 residues. The ends were cut back, 4 bases at V and 4 bases at J, with 7 bases in the middle. Germline V CDR1 and CDR2: SNHLY, FYNNEI. CDR3 loop: CASSGQSTGELFF. In DNA form, the CDR3 reads TGTGCCAGCAGTGGGCAGTCCACCGGGGAGCTGTTTTTT.

This rearrangement joins TRBV28 to TRBJ2-1; maybe TRBD1 (5 bases). The CDR3 spans 15 residues. The V gene lost 8 bases and the J gene lost 2 bases, with 16 bases spanning the gap. CDR1 and CDR2 from the germline V gene are MDHEN and SYDVKM. The CDR3 here is CASGSARVPYNEQFF. DNA for the CDR3: TGTGCCAGCGGATCCGCCAGGGTGCCCTACAATGAGCAGTTCTTC. Using reference TRBV28 and TRBJ2-1 for the parts outside the CDR3, the full variable domain is DVKVTQSSRYLVKRTGEKVFLECVQDMDHENMFWYRQDPGLGLRLIYFSYDVKMKEKGDIPEGYSVSREKKERFSLILESASTNQTSMYLCASGSARVPYNEQFFGPGTRLTVL.

Comment on this clone: The junction differs from germline at one of its ends, possibly a read error. V usage is TRBV7-6 and J usage is TRBJ2-7, with 14 bases identical to TRBD2. Germline V gives CDR1 SGHVS, CDR2 FNYEAQ. This CDR3 spans 15 amino acids. The CDR3 DNA reads TGTGCCAGCAGCCCCGGGACTAGCGGGAGAGAGGAGCGGTACTTC. Translation gives CASSPGTSGREERYF.

The rearrangement links TRBV6-1 to TRBJ1-2; D might be TRBD1 (5 bases). Germline V CDR1 and CDR2: MNHNS, SASEGT. The length of the CDR3 is 14 residues. The V and J ends lost 5 bases and 8 bases respectively, with 18 bases between them. In DNA form, the CDR3 reads TGTGCCAGCAGTTCCTCCAGGGCCCGGGGCGGCTACACCTTC. Translation: CASSSSRARGGYTF.

The V gene is TRBV28, the J gene TRBJ1-3, with D perhaps TRBD1 (5 bases). The V gene's germline CDR1 is MDHEN and CDR2 SYDVKM. The CDR3 consists of 15 residues. V shed 6 bases and J shed 3 bases, with 15 bases lying between them. In nucleotides, the CDR3 is TGTGCCAGCAGACAGACCATAGGGGTTGGAAACACCATATATTTT. Its protein is CASRQTIGVGNTIYF. The full variable domain, with the rest looked up from reference TRBV28 and TRBJ1-3, is DVKVTQSSRYLVKRTGEKVFLECVQDMDHENMFWYRQDPGLGLRLIYFSYDVKMKEKGDIPEGYSVSREKKERFSLILESASTNQTSMYLCASRQTIGVGNTIYFGEGSWLTVV.